The TCR beta chain described here comes from a study of blood T cell repertoires in COVID-19. Libraries were prepared by immunoSEQ multiplex PCR; TCRdb keeps only in-frame clonotypes and omits some of them. Of a few hundred thousand clones listed, 85% to 90% were seen once; the top ten hold 1%. The TCR sequence derives from a man younger than 30 who had recovered from COVID-19. Sequencing was performed on PBMCs or T cells enriched from blood (not recorded which).

CDR3 nucleotide sequence: TGTGCCAGCAGCTTCGATCCCGGGACAGCAACGGAAGCTTTCTTT. Protein: CASSFDPGTATEAFF. The rearrangement links TRBV7-2 to TRBJ1-1; 7 nucleotides agree with TRBD1. This CDR3 has 15 amino acids. The germline CDR1 and CDR2 sequences are SGHTA and FQGNSA. J gave up 8 bases and V 3 bases, and 12 bases lay outside the gene matches.